The clone carrying this T cell receptor (beta chain) was seen at least ten times. The sample comes from a study of T cells in Graves' hyperthyroidism and ophthalmopathy. This CDR3 is built from 15 residues. The V end was cut by 3 bases, the J end by 0 bases, with 15 bases between. Germline loops: CDR1 DFQATT, CDR2 SNEGSKA (reference sequence). From RNA transcripts, TCR beta CDR3 regions were amplified. An initial round of RT-PCR targeting the TCR CDR3 relied on the HTBI primer set. TCRdb re-analysed the multiplex PCR reads in MiXCR, keeping a single row per CDR3 protein. The data hold roughly 350,000 distinct CDR3 sequences, with around 13% observed a single time.

The chain uses TRBV20-1 and TRBJ2-7; tentatively, D is TRBD1 (6 bases). The specimen was blood. The TCR comes from a woman in her forties with Graves' ophthalmopathy. CDR3 in DNA: TGCAGTGCTAGCGGACAGTGGGTGGGCTCCTACGAGCAGTACTTC. As protein: CSASGQWVGSYEQYF.